The 7 T cell receptor beta chains reported below all come from one sample, sequenced in a study of blood T cell repertoires in COVID-19. Profiled with immunoSEQ multiplex PCR; TCRdb holds only in-frame clones, not every one. The sample has 55,000 to 75,000 clones; approximately 86% are singletons. The sample was peripheral blood. Receptors were obtained from a man in his fifties or sixties with acute or convalescent COVID-19.

The chain joins TRBV5-1 to TRBJ1-6, with D perhaps matching TRBD1 (5 bases). V was shortened by 1 base and J by 7 bases, with 15 bases between the two germline ends. CDR1 and CDR2 (germline): SGHRS, YFSETQ. The CDR3 is made up of 16 amino acids. The CDR3 spells CASSLTTTAWNSPLHF. The CDR3 nucleotides read TGCGCCAGCAGCTTGACAACGACAGCATGGAATTCACCCCTCCACTTT.

As DNA, the CDR3 is TGTGCCAGCAGCGTACCCAGGGACAATCAGCCCCAGCATTTT. It translates to CASSVPRDNQPQHF. V is TRBV9 and J is TRBJ1-5; tentatively, D is TRBD1 (5 bases). The CDR3 sequence is 14 residues long. Germline assignment: CDR1 SGDLS and CDR2 YYNGEE. V was shortened by 1 base and J by 3 bases, with 8 bases between the two germline ends.

The V call is TRBV19, the J call TRBJ2-3; the D gene is possibly TRBD2 (5 bases). Trimming took 10 bases from V and 7 from J, leaving 9 bases between them. Germline V gives CDR1 LNHDA, CDR2 SQIVND (reference sequence). The CDR3 consists of 10 residues. CDR3 in DNA: TGTGCCACTCGGGATAATACGCAGTATTTT. This encodes CATRDNTQYF.

This clone was detected a few times. The chain combines TRBV6-5 with TRBJ2-2, with a weak D call TRBD1 (6 bases). V was pared by 2 bases and J by 1 base, with 11 bases between. Germline values: CDR1 MNHEY, CDR2 SVGAGI. The CDR3 is 16 amino acids. The CDR3 reads CASSYGQGMNTGELFF. DNA for the CDR3: TGTGCCAGCAGTTACGGCCAGGGGATGAACACCGGGGAGCTGTTTTTT.

The V and J genes are TRBV5-4 and TRBJ1-1; TRBD1 might be the D (5 bases). Between the trimmed V and J ends, which lost 6 bases and 5 bases, there was a span of 17 bases. The CDR3 is made up of 14 amino acids. Germline CDR1 is SGHNT and CDR2 is YYREEE (reference sequence). CDR3 DNA: TGTGCCAGCAACGGGGGTTACAGAAATACTGAAGCTTTCTTT. Amino acid sequence: CASNGGYRNTEAFF.

This chain joins TRBV19 and TRBJ2-7, with 7 nucleotides matching TRBD1. Germline V lookup: CDR1 LNHDA, CDR2 SQIVND (reference sequence). CDR3 length: 14 residues. The ends lost 3 bases at V and 3 bases at J; junction bases unmatched: 5. The CDR3 protein is CASSIGTASYEQYF. The CDR3 DNA is TGTGCCAGTAGTATTGGGACAGCGAGCTACGAGCAGTACTTC.

The J gene is TRBJ2-1, the V gene TRBV28; 8 bases line up with TRBD2. Trimming took 1 base from V and 2 from J; bases not matched to a gene: 1. The CDR3 is 15 amino acids. Germline V gene lookup returns CDR1 MDHEN and CDR2 SYDVKM. CDR3 nucleotide sequence: TGTGCCAGCAGTTTATCGGGACTAGCCTACAATGAGCAGTTCTTC. This encodes CASSLSGLAYNEQFF. The full variable domain, with the rest looked up from reference TRBV28 and TRBJ2-1, is DVKVTQSSRYLVKRTGEKVFLECVQDMDHENMFWYRQDPGLGLRLIYFSYDVKMKEKGDIPEGYSVSREKKERFSLILESASTNQTSMYLCASSLSGLAYNEQFFGPGTRLTVL.